This TCR beta chain is drawn from a study of OX40 agonist ivuxolimab in advanced cancers. Germline lookup yields CDR1 SGHTA and CDR2 FQGTGA. V lost 1 base and J 7 bases, leaving 11 bases between the germline ends. The CDR3 runs to 15 residues. Here immunoSEQ multiplex PCR was the method, and the copy in TCRdb shows in-frame clones only, minus some. Of tens of thousands of clones in the sample, more than 70% are singletons; the top ten hold around 2.5%. Notes on the study in general: Relatively little clonal expansion, among the lowest observed, appeared in partial responders at 0.1-3.0 mg/kg.

Notes on this clone: Its specificity is not known.

The chain employs TRBV7-3 and TRBJ1-6, with D maybe TRBD1 (5 bases). This clonotype was obtained from an adult with an advanced solid tumor such as melanoma, head and neck, liver or kidney cancer. This specimen consisted of CD4+ or CD8+ T cells sorted from blood, obtained in a trial of the OX40 agonist ivuxolimab. The CDR3 region has the DNA TGTGCCAGCAGCTTAATGGGACCGATGAATTCACCCCTCCACTTT. Translated: CASSLMGPMNSPLHF.